The TCR beta chain under discussion was sequenced for a study of cytomegalovirus exposure and HLA in healthy donors (dated by TCRdb to 2016 to 2017). General notes on the study: In an earlier analysis of about 560 of the donors, 276 Gb of sequence data and 95 million to 130 million unique TCR beta sequences from about 179 million T cells were reported. Roughly 310 gigabases of sequencing data and 78 million or so unique TCR sequences were included in an early release covering roughly 600 HLA-typed donors. Of the roughly 390 genotyped donors, 81% were placed in the genetic ancestry cluster associated with self-reported Caucasian donors. The study aimed to test whether signatures of past pathogen exposure could be identified by cataloging public T cell receptors. The study profiled the T cell repertoires of about 640 subjects by immunosequencing and related them to cytomegalovirus serostatus. In addition to the first cohort of 666 subjects, a separate validation cohort of about 120 different subjects was used. To predict cytomegalovirus infection status, the study brought together high-throughput TCR immunosequencing, statistical association of individual TCRs with disease status, and machine learning. In a later analysis, previously published TCR beta repertoires from about 670 donors were re-analyzed and high-resolution HLA genotyping was added so that TCR occurrence patterns could be studied. Rather than drawing on any new phenotypic data, the later analysis identified candidate immune exposures from TCR beta sequences and the way those sequences occurred across donors. To decide whether each TCR beta V gene segment behaved as functional or pseudogenic, an earlier analysis of fewer than 750 of the donors relied on high-throughput TCR beta sequencing. Donor age, sex, ethnicity and CMV serostatus were collected together with the repertoire data. A later genetic analysis took genome-wide SNP genotypes for about 55% of the 666 donors and used that subset as a discovery cohort. Every repertoire in the discovery cohort had been generated on one and the same sequencing platform. Class I and class II HLA loci were covered by the typing at four-digit resolution. Typing coverage differed by locus: A, B, C, DRB1 and DQB1 were typed in roughly 620-630 donors, DQA1 in 500 to 550, DPA1 in approximately 610, and DPB1 in 472. Because of strong linkage in the cohort, roughly five DR-DQ haplotypes were treated as single units for association and clustering. Among around 400 genotyped donors of the cohort, an average of approximately 220,000 unique TCR beta nucleotide sequences was sequenced per donor, of which roughly 17% were non-productive. Points the paper makes about the study in general: The authors suggested that the approach could potentially be generalized to other disease states and immunological phenotypes. A further reported finding was that TCR beta sequences accurately predicted the HLA-A and HLA-B alleles for most subjects in the first cohort. The 87-base-pair reads could not distinguish some IMGT-functional V segments, including TRBV6-2 and TRBV6-3, so those segments were excluded. A later analysis found that TCR association rates varied across HLA loci, with DRB1 alleles showing the most associated TCRs and HLA-C alleles the fewest. Because HLA typing was unavailable for some donors at each locus, only the typed subset was used in association tests. Because counts were too low, seventeen rarely observed V segments, including chromosome 9 orphons, were left out of the earlier analysis of approximately 500 of the donors. Roughly uniform sequencing depth across donors was assumed in presence/absence analyses, although this assumption may not hold. Compared with equally common non-associated chains, HLA-associated TCR beta chains in a later analysis were more clonally expanded and had lower generation probabilities. In a later analysis, around 17,000 TCR beta sequences were associated with specific HLA alleles at a false discovery rate of 0.05. A cluster of highly shared sequence variants was judged likely to represent a technical artifact of the sequencing pipeline. In both the original and validation cohorts, the classifier was reported to diagnose cytomegalovirus status with high specificity and sensitivity. Correlated functional status among segregating V segments might reflect linkage disequilibrium, but an unknown experimental factor could not be ruled out. The cohort was sequenced for TCR beta chains only, and without alpha or paired-chain data the features that could be detected were limited. A total of 150 or so TCR beta chains were listed by the study as associated with cytomegalovirus. Immune exposure information for the cohort was limited to CMV serostatus. A later genetic analysis associated a missense DCLRE1C variant with V-gene and J-gene trimming of TCR beta chains, and an independent cohort replicated the association. An earlier analysis of approximately 590 of the donors showed that most TCR beta V segments appeared in productive rearrangements either about 87% or about 30% of the time, which broadly matched IMGT annotations. According to a later analysis, parvovirus B19, influenza, CMV and Epstein-Barr virus appeared linked to several top co-occurrence clusters. Compared with the 666-donor mean, donors in an Asian-associated ancestry cluster had fewer N-insertions in productive TCRs, according to a later genetic analysis. When HLA alleles, especially DR and DQ, strongly co-occurred, TCR associations were difficult to assign to individual alleles. In vitro tests confirmed that a few of the cytomegalovirus-associated TCR beta chains recognize cytomegalovirus antigens. Across donors, most TCR sequences were observed very rarely, whereas some public TCRs were present in many individuals. A later analysis found that most CMV-associated TCR beta chains appeared HLA-restricted, with HLA associations seemingly driven largely by CMV exposure.

In total, more than 500 healthy bone marrow donors made up the cohort. At the time of sampling, every cohort member was nominally healthy, though immune exposures that went unrecorded were likely present. The donor tested CMV seronegative, placing the donor among the roughly 350 seronegative members of the cohort. A peripheral blood sample was provided by each donor, and peripheral blood mononuclear cells were used for TCR beta sequencing. Genomic DNA extraction from the blood cell samples was performed with the Qiagen DNeasy Blood Extraction Kit. Turning to this clone: Its antigen is currently not known. No base qualities exist here, and no much larger clone lies one base off it.

Library method: the immunoSEQ multiplex PCR assay. For the multiplex PCR, a mixture combining 60 forward primers for TCR Vbeta segments and 13 reverse primers for TCR Jbeta segments was used. A multiplex PCR assay on genomic DNA amplified the CDR3 region of rearranged TCR beta genes. Amplified TCR beta libraries were sequenced as 87-base-pair reads on the Illumina HiSeq System. Processing in the source paper ran as follows. A later analysis tallied some 79 million unique TCR beta chains across the 700 or so repertoires, and approximately 12 million of those chains were shared by two or more donors. Raw reads were error-corrected and collapsed into unique sequences with a nearest-neighbor algorithm that merged closely related sequences to remove PCR and sequencing errors. Alignment of CDR3 sequences to IMGT reference sequences was used to assign V, D and J gene segments. For a sequence to be retained, a match of at least six nucleotides was required to both a V gene segment and a J gene segment. A rearrangement was called productive if the CDR3 had no stop codons and remained in frame with V and J, and every other rearrangement was called non-productive. CDR3 was defined by IMGT convention, running from the second conserved V-encoded cysteine to the conserved J-encoded phenylalanine. In an earlier analysis of roughly 610 of the donors, sequences lacking an unambiguous match to a single V gene segment were excluded. In an earlier analysis of several hundred of the donors, a V segment was called functional when productive rearrangements were above 56.7%, and segregating when the standard deviation between donors exceeded 5%. A statistical classification framework was built to diagnose cytomegalovirus status from the catalog of TCR beta chain sequences. In a later analysis, V and J genes were assigned by comparing TCR nucleotide sequences against IMGT/GENE-DB human TR gene sequences. In a later analysis, CDR3 sequences and most-parsimonious VDJ recombination scenarios were assigned using the TCRdist pipeline. In a later analysis, each TCR beta chain was defined by its CDR3 amino acid sequence together with its V-gene family, and reads without a unique V-gene family were excluded. In a later analysis, nearly 600 highly shared, low-generation-probability nucleotide sequences were removed to address suspected cross-contamination and a sequencing artifact. In a later analysis, a clonal expansion index was calculated for each public chain from normalized within-repertoire ranks of inferred template counts. Generation probabilities in a later analysis came from a VDJ recombination model fitted to out-of-frame rearrangements, and those results were checked against IGoR. A later analysis scored TCR-TCR, TCR-HLA and TCR-CMV co-occurrence with hypergeometric tests, applying a repertoire-size bias correction to TCR pairs. A later analysis estimated false discovery rates by permuting HLA or CMV assignments 20 times. In a later analysis, co-occurring TCRs were grouped with DBSCAN, and TCRdist sequence similarity was added when clustering was performed within HLA-allele-positive subsets. Repertoires with fewer than 30,000 or more than 120,000 public chains, plus five repertoires with anomalous nucleotide sharing, were excluded from co-occurrence clustering. Drawn from immuneACCESS, this table holds only the in-frame rearrangements with V and J called that TCRdb kept. Clones are partly lost; checked studies trace under half to an unresolved V gene and leave the rest unexplained. V and J calls and clone size are copied from that table; D and trimming were computed from the DNA. In this sample the table shows 150,000 to 200,000 clones, around 80% of which occur a single time. The ten largest clonotypes hold approximately 2% of the sample.

Including cysteine and phenylalanine, the CDR3 has 15 amino acids. The only DNA kept is the CDR3, 45 bases in frame from the first base. Trimming removed 8 bases from V and 4 bases from J; the gene matches leave 11 bases unexplained. CDR1 and CDR2, looked up from the germline V gene, are MDHEN and SYDVKM. This clonotype originated in a woman in her 30s in good health and CMV-seronegative. The source material was PBMCs. The chain links TRBV28 with TRBJ1-5; 7 of the junction bases match TRBD1. The nucleotides read TGTGCCAGCGAACGAGGACAGGTTGCTAATCAGCCCCAGCATTTT. Translated, this gives CASERGQVANQPQHF. Here the CDR3 is joined to the reference TRBV28 and TRBJ1-5 genes, and the full variable domain is: DVKVTQSSRYLVKRTGEKVFLECVQDMDHENMFWYRQDPGLGLRLIYFSYDVKMKEKGDIPEGYSVSREKKERFSLILESASTNQTSMYLCASERGQVANQPQHFGDGTRLSIL.